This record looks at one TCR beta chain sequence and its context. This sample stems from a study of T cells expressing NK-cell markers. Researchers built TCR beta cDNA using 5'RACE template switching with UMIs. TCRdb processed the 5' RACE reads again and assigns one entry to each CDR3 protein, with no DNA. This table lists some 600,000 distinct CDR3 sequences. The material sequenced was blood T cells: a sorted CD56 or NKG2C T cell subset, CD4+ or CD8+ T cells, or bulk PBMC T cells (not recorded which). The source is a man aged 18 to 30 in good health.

CDR3 amino acids: CASSQGRMAFF. The gene calls are TRBV25-1 and TRBJ1-1. Per germline, CDR1 MGHDK and CDR2 SYGVNS. The CDR3 runs to 11 residues.